This TCR beta chain was documented in a study of cytomegalovirus exposure and HLA in healthy donors. Turning to the study itself: Around 85 million unique TCR sequences came from HLA-typed donors in an early release. Study-wide results and limits: A later analysis by the authors found several of the most significant clusters apparently linked to common viral pathogens. Analysis was carried out at a later point, and it linked a missense DCLRE1C variant to TCR beta V- and J-gene trimming.

Amplification used 60 Vbeta primers and 13 Jbeta primers. In the authors' workflow: Some 10 million of the about 80 million unique TCR beta chains counted in a later analysis were shared. The repertoire was sequenced with immunoSEQ multiplex PCR; TCRdb's copy has only in-frame clones and lacks some. D and trimming come from the DNA, and the V and J calls and clone size come from that table. Of some 170,000 clones listed, less than 80% were seen once; the top ten hold 2.1%. This clone is a singleton in its sample. As yet, its antigen is unknown. This CDR3 has 13 residues. The germline CDR1 and CDR2 sequences are SGHNT and YYREEE (reference sequence).

The chain couples TRBV5-4 to TRBJ2-5; 7 positions agree with TRBD1. The DNA matches TRBJ2-7 better at its end, which makes the J call doubtful. The sequence was obtained from a man aged 35 to 55 in good health and CMV-seronegative. Sequenced input: PBMCs. The CDR3 spells CASSRGGGYEQYF. DNA of the CDR3: TGTGCCAGCAGCCGAGGGGGCGGGTACGAGCAGTACTTC.